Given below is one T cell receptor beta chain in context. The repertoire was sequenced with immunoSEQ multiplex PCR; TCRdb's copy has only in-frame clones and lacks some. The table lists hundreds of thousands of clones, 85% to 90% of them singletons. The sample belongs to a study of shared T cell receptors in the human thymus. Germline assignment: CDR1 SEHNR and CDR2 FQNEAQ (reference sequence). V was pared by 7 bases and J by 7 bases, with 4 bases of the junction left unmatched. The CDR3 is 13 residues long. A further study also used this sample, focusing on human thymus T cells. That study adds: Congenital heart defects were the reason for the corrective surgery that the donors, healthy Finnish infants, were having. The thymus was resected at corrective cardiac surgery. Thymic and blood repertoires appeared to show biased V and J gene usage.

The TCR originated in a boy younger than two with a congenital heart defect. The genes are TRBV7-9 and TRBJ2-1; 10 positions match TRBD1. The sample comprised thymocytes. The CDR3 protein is CASMAGQGNEQFF. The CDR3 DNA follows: TGTGCCAGCATGGCGGGACAGGGGAATGAGCAGTTCTTC.